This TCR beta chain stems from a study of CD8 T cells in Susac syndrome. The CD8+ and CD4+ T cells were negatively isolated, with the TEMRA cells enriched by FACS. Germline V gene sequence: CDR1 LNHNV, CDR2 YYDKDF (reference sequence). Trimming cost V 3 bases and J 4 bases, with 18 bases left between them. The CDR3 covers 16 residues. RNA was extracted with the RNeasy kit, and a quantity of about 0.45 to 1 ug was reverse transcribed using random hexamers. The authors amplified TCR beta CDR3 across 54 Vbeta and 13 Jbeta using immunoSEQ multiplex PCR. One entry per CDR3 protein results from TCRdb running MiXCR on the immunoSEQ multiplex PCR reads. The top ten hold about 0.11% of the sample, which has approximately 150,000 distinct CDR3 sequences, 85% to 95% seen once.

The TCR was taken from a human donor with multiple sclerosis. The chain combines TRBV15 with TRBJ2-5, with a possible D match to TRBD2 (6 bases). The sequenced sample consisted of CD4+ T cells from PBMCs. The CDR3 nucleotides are TGTGCCACCAGCAGTGGGGGACGGACCGGGGGAGAGACCCAGTACTTC. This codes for CATSSGGRTGGETQYF.